The T cell receptor (beta chain) described here comes from a study of CD8 T cells in ankylosing spondylitis. Findings and caveats of the study: Significant enrichment of disease-linked clones was reported in matched ankylosing spondylitis synovial fluid.

Scientists made TCR beta libraries using quantitative 5'-RACE with molecular barcodes. TCRdb itself ran the 5' RACE reads through MiXCR, one entry per CDR3 protein. In the table there are about 150,000 distinct CDR3 sequences, more than 40% of which are singletons. Points on this clonotype: Its target is unknown.

V dropped 6 bases and J dropped 0 bases, with 12 bases sitting between them. The CDR3 covers 14 residues. The sequence was collected from a male donor with ankylosing spondylitis. The material sequenced was synovial fluid, either unsorted or a sorted T cell fraction (not recorded which). The chain joins TRBV12-3 or TRBV12-4 to TRBJ2-7; the D is unclear. CDR3 coding DNA: TGTGCCAGCAGCCTTGACATTTACTCCTACGAGCAGTACTTC. Its protein product is CASSLDIYSYEQYF.